One T cell receptor beta chain is described in this entry. Its antigen is still unknown. There are no base qualities to consult, and no much larger clone falls within one base. This sample is part of a study of blood T cell repertoires in COVID-19 (TCRdb year 2020). A note on the overall study: The collaborator samples originated in the United States, Italy and Spain and spanned the acute and convalescent phases of COVID-19. The repertoires were released in a freely available public database meant as a resource for research on the immune response to SARS-CoV-2. The prospective study material was composed of cDNA or gDNA derived from T cells, B-cell-depleted T cells, or PBMCs. Nearly every sample came with metadata listing a de-identified subject ID, COVID-19 status, age in years and sex. Samples came from the ongoing ImmuneRACE study (first 160 participants) plus 1,254 subjects from 6 global collaborators. HLA class I and class II types, where available, came from metadata supplied by the sample provider rather than from assay-based typing. Subjects who had been exposed to COVID-19, were actively infected with it, or had recovered from it provided the deeply sampled blood TCRbeta repertoires that made up the dataset.

The paper's findings and limits, for the study overall: The quantity of clinical and demographic metadata differed by source and by participant and was supplied without curation.

Whole blood was collected in K2EDTA tubes by collaborating institutions according to the institutions' own protocols. For TCRbeta analysis, collaborator samples were shipped as frozen whole blood, as isolated PBMCs, or as DNA extracted from either sample type. The immunoSEQ Assay, a bias-controlled multiplex PCR, was used to amplify TCRbeta CDR3 regions from genomic DNA. In the original analysis: Nucleated cell counts per sample were estimated from amplification of reference gene primers within the assay. Sequence reads were collapsed and filtered to measure the absolute abundance of every unique TCRbeta CDR3 rearrangement. For each sample, productive Simpson clonality was calculated as the square root of Simpson's diversity index across productive rearrangements. TCRdb holds this immuneACCESS table with in-frame rearrangements only. Some clones are missing; in checked studies, unresolved V genes explain under half, and the rest has no known cause. Clone size and V and J calls were adopted from that table, with D and trimming inferred from the DNA. The sample data list 130,000 to 150,000 clones, and around 87% of these were observed just once. Roughly 4% of the sample rests with the top ten.

The TCR was taken from a woman in her thirties or forties with acute or convalescent COVID-19. Specimen: peripheral blood.

Read as DNA, the sequence is TGTGCCAGCAGCTTAGCGGGGGGACAGGTCAGCGAAAAACTGTTTTTT. The translation is CASSLAGGQVSEKLFF. The rearranged segments are TRBV7-6 and TRBJ1-4, with 8 junctional bases fitting TRBD1. The CDR3 spans 16 residues, from the cysteine through the phenylalanine. The CDR3 DNA has 48 bases and is translated from base 1. CDR1 and CDR2, looked up from the germline V gene, are SGHVS and FNYEAQ. Germline trimming: 0 bases from V, 8 bases from J; junction bases outside gene matches: 8. Full variable domain (CDR3 extended with the reference TRBV7-6 and TRBJ1-4 proteins): GAGVSQSPRYKVTKRGQDVALRCDPISGHVSLYWYRQALGQGPEFLTYFNYEAQQDKSGLPNDRFSAERPEGSISTLTIQRTEQRDSAMYRCASSLAGGQVSEKLFFGSGTQLSVL.